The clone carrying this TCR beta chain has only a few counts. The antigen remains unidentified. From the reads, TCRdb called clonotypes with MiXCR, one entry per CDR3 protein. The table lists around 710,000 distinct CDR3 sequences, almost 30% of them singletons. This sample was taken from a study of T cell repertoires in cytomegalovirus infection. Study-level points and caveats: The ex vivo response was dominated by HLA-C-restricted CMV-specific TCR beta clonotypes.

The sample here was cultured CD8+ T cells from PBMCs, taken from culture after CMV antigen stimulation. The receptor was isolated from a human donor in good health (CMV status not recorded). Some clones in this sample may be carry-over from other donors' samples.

CDR3: CASSLSPFGTEAFF. The CDR3 DNA reads TGTGCCAGCAGTTTATCCCCTTTTGGTACTGAAGCTTTCTTT. The chain is built from TRBV27 and TRBJ1-1; D gene uncertain. The V end was cut by 0 bases, the J end by 5 bases, with 10 bases between. The germline gives CDR1 MNHEY, CDR2 SMNVEV (reference sequence). The CDR3 sequence is 14 residues long.